These 8 T cell receptor beta chains originate from one sample sequenced in a study of blood T cell repertoires in COVID-19. This table comes from immunoSEQ multiplex PCR, and its TCRdb copy is limited to in-frame clones, with some not included. The sample has about 430,000 clones; around nine tenths are singletons. The sample taken for sequencing was PBMCs or T cells enriched from blood (not recorded which). Every receptor here comes from a woman aged 25 to 39 with acute COVID-19.

The gene calls are TRBV30 and TRBJ2-5, with TRBD1 identical over 7 bases. The CDR3 consists of 14 residues. Germline loops: CDR1 GTSNPN, CDR2 SVGIG (reference sequence). Germline trimming cut 2 bases from V and 4 bases from J; bases unmatched to any gene: 7. The CDR3 reads CAWSSAGGLETQYF. CDR3 nucleotide sequence: TGTGCCTGGAGTTCGGCAGGGGGTTTAGAGACCCAGTACTTC.

The rearrangement links TRBV29-1 to TRBJ2-1; 11 bases map to TRBD2. J lost 7 bases, V lost 7 bases, and 9 bases had no gene match. The CDR3 is 14 amino acids. Germline V gene lookup returns CDR1 SQVTM and CDR2 ANQGSEA. For the CDR3, the DNA is TGCAGCGCCGTGCTAGCGGGGGGCCGGAATGAGCAGTTCTTC. It codes for CSAVLAGGRNEQFF.

The chain carries TRBV24-1 and TRBJ1-5; 8 nucleotides match TRBD1. Germline values: CDR1 KGHDR, CDR2 SFDVKD. Trimming took 9 bases from V and 3 from J; bases not matched to a gene: 3. CDR3 length: 13 amino acids. The CDR3 is CATGGQDNQPQHF. The CDR3 DNA is TGTGCCACCGGGGGACAGGACAATCAGCCCCAGCATTTT.

The chain employs TRBV24-1 and TRBJ2-3, with 9 bases lining up with TRBD1. CDR3 length: 15 amino acids. The V and J ends lost 4 bases and 3 bases, in that order; junction bases with no gene match: 4. The germline CDR1 and CDR2 sequences are KGHDR and SFDVKD. CDR3: CATSEIQGATDTQYF. The CDR3 nucleotides read TGTGCCACCAGTGAAATACAGGGGGCGACAGATACGCAGTATTTT.

This chain joins TRBV5-4 and TRBJ2-2; 8 bases agree with TRBD2. This CDR3 contains 14 residues. V was pared by 5 bases and J by 7 bases, with 7 bases of the junction left unmatched. CDR1 is SGHNT and CDR2 is YYREEE in the germline V gene (reference sequence). Written as DNA, the CDR3 is TGTGCCAGCAGTTCGGGAGGGCGGGTCGGGGAGCTGTTTTTT. Translated: CASSSGGRVGELFF.

V gene TRBV2 combines with J gene TRBJ2-7; the match to TRBD1 covers 10 bases. The V segment lost 6 bases and the J segment 4 bases; nucleotides outside the gene matches: 3. Germline V lookup: CDR1 SNHLY, CDR2 FYNNEI. This CDR3 spans 13 amino acids. CDR3 DNA: TGTGCCAGCAGGGGGACAGGGGCTTACGAGCAGTACTTC. It is translated as CASRGTGAYEQYF.

This chain uses TRBV19 with TRBJ2-7; 9 bases fit TRBD2. Looked up from germline, CDR1 is LNHDA and CDR2 is SQIVND (reference sequence). The trim removed 5 bases at V and 3 bases at J, leaving 8 bases unmatched. The CDR3 is made up of 15 amino acids. CDR3 in DNA: TGTGCCAGTAGTGCCCGAGGAGCGGGGGGCTACGAGCAGTACTTC. Its translation is CASSARGAGGYEQYF.

The rearrangement links TRBV18 to TRBJ1-2; no reliable D call. V was pared by 1 base and J by 2 bases, with 8 bases between. Germline values: CDR1 KGHSH, CDR2 LQKENI. The CDR3 is 14 residues long. The CDR3 coding sequence is TGTGCCAGCTCACCACTCGCGGCAAACTATGGCTACACCTTC. This gives the protein CASSPLAANYGYTF.